One sample yielded the 8 T cell receptor beta chains listed below, sequenced in a study of blood T cell repertoires in COVID-19. The assay was immunoSEQ multiplex PCR, and TCRdb's table has in-frame clones only and misses some. The sample has about 130,000 clones, around three quarters seen once. Specimen: peripheral blood. Receptors originate from a human donor in a cohort sampled during active COVID-19.

V gene TRBV25-1 combines with J gene TRBJ1-3, with D unresolved. From germline, CDR1 is MGHDK and CDR2 SYGVNS. Trimming took off 5 bases at V and 2 bases at J, with 10 bases between the two ends. CDR3 length: 14 residues. CDR3 in amino acids: CASSWASTGNTIYF. CDR3 coding DNA: TGTGCCAGCAGTTGGGCATCTACTGGAAACACCATATATTTT.

The chain employs TRBV29-1 and TRBJ2-7; perhaps TRBD1 as D (5 bases). The CDR3 spans 12 residues. The germline V gene encodes CDR1 SQVTM and CDR2 ANQGSEA. Trimming removed 5 bases at V and 6 bases at J, with 14 bases between. The CDR3 protein is CSVFLQESEQYF. As DNA, the CDR3 is TGCAGCGTTTTTCTACAGGAGTCCGAGCAGTACTTC.

To note about this clone: Other DNA sequences in the same sample also yield this CDR3. The rearrangement uses TRBV20-1 and TRBJ1-5; D remains ambiguous. V lost 3 bases, J lost 3 bases, and 9 bases lay in between. The CDR3 consists of 13 residues. The germline gives CDR1 DFQATT, CDR2 SNEGSKA (reference sequence). The CDR3 spells CSASGGFNQPQHF. The DNA of the CDR3 is TGCAGTGCTAGTGGCGGTTTCAATCAGCCCCAGCATTTT.

The chain has TRBV5-1 and TRBJ2-6; 12 bases are a match to TRBD2. J was trimmed by 4 bases and V by 3 bases; bases with no gene match: 11. The V gene's germline CDR1 is SGHRS and CDR2 YFSETQ. The CDR3 spans 19 residues. CDR3 loop: CASSWPSGGASEGANVLTF. The CDR3 DNA is TGCGCCAGCAGCTGGCCTAGCGGGGGGGCCTCGGAAGGGGCCAACGTCCTGACTTTC.

The chain recombines TRBV11-2 with TRBJ2-7, with 7 bases aligning to TRBD2. The CDR3 is made up of 19 amino acids. Germline loops: CDR1 SGHAT, CDR2 FQNNGV. With 1 base clipped from V and 0 bases from J, the junction kept 15 bases outside the gene matches. DNA of the CDR3: TGTGCCAGCAGCTTAGGGACTAGGATCCCGGCCCATAGCTCCTACGAGCAGTACTTC. This gives the protein CASSLGTRIPAHSSYEQYF.

The rearrangement joins TRBV9 to TRBJ1-4, with D tentatively TRBD1 (6 bases). V was pared by 3 bases and J by 0 bases, with 12 bases between. CDR1 is SGDLS, CDR2 YYNGEE, per germline. This CDR3 comprises 16 residues. The CDR3 is CASSALGGATNEKLFF. For the CDR3, the DNA is TGTGCCAGCAGCGCTCTAGGGGGAGCAACTAATGAAAAACTGTTTTTT.

The rearrangement links TRBV7-9 to TRBJ2-5; D not certain. The germline V and J ends were trimmed by 6 bases and 1 base, with 12 bases remaining between them. Germline V gene data show CDR1 as SEHNR and CDR2 as FQNEAQ (reference sequence). The CDR3 spans 14 residues. The CDR3 coding sequence is TGTGCCAGCAGATTGGGCACCGCCCAAGAGACCCAGTACTTC. Protein: CASRLGTAQETQYF.

V is TRBV11-3 and J is TRBJ2-2, with D possibly TRBD1 on 6 matching bases. This CDR3 has 15 residues. Germline-derived CDR1 and CDR2 are SGHNT and YENEEA. The V end was cut by 5 bases, the J end by 1 base, with 11 bases between. CDR3 DNA sequence: TGTGCCAGCAGCGTGGACAGACTGAACACCGGGGAGCTGTTTTTT. It specifies CASSVDRLNTGELFF.